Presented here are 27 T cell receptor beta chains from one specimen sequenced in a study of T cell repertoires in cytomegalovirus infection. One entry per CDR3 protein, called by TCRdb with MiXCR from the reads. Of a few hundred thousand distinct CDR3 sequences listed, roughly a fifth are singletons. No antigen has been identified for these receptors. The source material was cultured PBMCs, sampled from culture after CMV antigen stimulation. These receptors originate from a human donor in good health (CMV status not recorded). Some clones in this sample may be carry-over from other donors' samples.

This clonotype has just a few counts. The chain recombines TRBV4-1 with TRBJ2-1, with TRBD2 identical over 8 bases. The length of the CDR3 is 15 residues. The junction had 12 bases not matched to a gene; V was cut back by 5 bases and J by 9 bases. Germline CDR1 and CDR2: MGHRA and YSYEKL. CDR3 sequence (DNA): TGCGCCAGCAGCGCTCCGGGACTAGTGCGCGGTGAGCAGTTCTTC. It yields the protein CASSAPGLVRGEQFF.

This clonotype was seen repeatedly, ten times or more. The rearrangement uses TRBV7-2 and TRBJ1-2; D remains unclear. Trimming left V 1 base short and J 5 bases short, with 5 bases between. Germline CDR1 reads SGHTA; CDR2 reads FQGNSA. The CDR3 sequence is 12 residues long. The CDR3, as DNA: TGTGCCAGCAGCTTAGAAGCGTATGGCTACACCTTC. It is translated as CASSLEAYGYTF.

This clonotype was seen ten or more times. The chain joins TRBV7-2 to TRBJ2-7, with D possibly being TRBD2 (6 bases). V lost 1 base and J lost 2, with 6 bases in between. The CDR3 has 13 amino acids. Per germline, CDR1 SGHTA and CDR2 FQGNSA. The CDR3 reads CASSLGGTYEQYV. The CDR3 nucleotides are TGTGCCAGCAGCTTAGGCGGGACCTACGAGCAGTACGTC.

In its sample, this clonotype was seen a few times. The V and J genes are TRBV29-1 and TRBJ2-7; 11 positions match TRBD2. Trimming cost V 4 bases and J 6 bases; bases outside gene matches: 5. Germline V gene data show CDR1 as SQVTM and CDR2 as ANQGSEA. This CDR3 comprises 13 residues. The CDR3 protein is CSVGLAGGFEQYF. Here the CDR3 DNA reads TGCAGCGTTGGGCTAGCGGGAGGTTTCGAGCAGTACTTC.

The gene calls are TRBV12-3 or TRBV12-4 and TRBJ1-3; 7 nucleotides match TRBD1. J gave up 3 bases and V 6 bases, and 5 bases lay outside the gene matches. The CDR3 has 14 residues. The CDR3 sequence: CASSPRQGGNTIYF. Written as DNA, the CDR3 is TGTGCCAGCAGCCCTAGACAGGGTGGAAACACCATATATTTT.

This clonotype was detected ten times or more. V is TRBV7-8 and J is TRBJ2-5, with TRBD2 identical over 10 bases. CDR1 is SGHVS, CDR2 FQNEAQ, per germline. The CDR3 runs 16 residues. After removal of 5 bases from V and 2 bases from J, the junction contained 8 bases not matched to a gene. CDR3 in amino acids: CASSARGLAVQETQYF. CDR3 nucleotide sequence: TGTGCCAGCAGCGCCCGCGGACTAGCGGTTCAAGAGACCCAGTACTTC.

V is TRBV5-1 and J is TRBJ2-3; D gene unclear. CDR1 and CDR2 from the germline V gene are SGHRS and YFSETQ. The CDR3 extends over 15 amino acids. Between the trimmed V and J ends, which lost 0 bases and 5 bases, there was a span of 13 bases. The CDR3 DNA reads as TGCGCCAGCAGCTTGGCGGCTGGTTCAGGAGATACGCAGTATTTT. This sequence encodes CASSLAAGSGDTQYF.

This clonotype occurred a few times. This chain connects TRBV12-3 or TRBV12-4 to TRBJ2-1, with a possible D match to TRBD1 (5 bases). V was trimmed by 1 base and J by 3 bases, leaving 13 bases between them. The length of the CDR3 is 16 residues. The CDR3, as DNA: TGTGCCAGCAGTTTAGACGGAATAGGGGACTACAATGAGCAGTTCTTC. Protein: CASSLDGIGDYNEQFF.

This chain's CDR3 is CASSIEASGQAYNEQFF. As DNA, the CDR3 is TGTGCCAGTAGTATAGAGGCTAGCGGGCAGGCCTACAATGAGCAGTTCTTC. V usage is TRBV19 and J usage is TRBJ2-1; 8 bases align to TRBD2. The CDR3 is 17 amino acids. Germline V CDR1 and CDR2: LNHDA, SQIVND (reference sequence). V lost 0 bases and J lost 2; bases outside the gene matches: 6.

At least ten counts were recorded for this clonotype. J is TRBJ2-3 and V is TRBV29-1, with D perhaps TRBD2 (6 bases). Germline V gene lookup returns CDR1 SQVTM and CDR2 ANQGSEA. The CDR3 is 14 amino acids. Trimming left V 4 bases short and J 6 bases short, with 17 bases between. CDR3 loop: CSVAVTGDWDTQYF. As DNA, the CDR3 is TGCAGCGTTGCTGTGACGGGAGATTGGGATACGCAGTATTTT.

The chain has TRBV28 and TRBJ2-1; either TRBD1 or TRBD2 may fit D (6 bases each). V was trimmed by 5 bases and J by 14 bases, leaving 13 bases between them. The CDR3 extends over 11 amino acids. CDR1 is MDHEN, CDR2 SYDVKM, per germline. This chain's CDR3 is CASSERRGEFF. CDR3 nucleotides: TGTGCCAGCAGTGAACGGAGGGGGGAGTTCTTC.

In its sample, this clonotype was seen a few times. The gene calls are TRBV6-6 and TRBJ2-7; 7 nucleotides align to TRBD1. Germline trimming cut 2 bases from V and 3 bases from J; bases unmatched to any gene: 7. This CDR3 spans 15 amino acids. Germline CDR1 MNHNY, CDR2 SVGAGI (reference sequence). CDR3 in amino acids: CASSYRGRGGYEQYF. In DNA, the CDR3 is TGTGCCAGCAGTTACAGGGGGCGAGGAGGCTACGAGCAGTACTTC.

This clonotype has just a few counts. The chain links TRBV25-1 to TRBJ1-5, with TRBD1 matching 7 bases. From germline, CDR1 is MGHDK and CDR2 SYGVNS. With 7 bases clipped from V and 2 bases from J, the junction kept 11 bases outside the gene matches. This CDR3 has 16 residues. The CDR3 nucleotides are TGTGCCAGCACAAGGTCCGGCAGGGGGGGCAATCAGCCCCAGCATTTT. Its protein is CASTRSGRGGNQPQHF.

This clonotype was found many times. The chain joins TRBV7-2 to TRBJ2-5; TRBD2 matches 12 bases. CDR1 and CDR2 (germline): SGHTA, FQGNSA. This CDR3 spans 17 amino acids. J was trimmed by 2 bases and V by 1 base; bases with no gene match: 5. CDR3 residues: CASSLGLTSGRQETQYF. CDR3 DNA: TGTGCCAGCAGCTTAGGACTGACTAGCGGGAGACAAGAGACCCAGTACTTC.

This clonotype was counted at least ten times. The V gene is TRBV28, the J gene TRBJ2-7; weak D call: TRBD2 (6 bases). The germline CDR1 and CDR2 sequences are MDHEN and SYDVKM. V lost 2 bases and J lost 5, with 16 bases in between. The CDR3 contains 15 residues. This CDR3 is CASSLMAGTPHEQYV. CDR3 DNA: TGTGCCAGCAGTTTAATGGCAGGGACTCCCCACGAGCAGTACGTC.

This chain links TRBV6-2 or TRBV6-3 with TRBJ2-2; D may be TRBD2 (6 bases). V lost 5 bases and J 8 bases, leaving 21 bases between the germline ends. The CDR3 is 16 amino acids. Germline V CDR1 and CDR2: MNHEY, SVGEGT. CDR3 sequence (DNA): TGTGCCAGCAGTAAACTAGCCGTCGGAGTTTCGGGGGAGCTGTTTTTT. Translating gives CASSKLAVGVSGELFF.

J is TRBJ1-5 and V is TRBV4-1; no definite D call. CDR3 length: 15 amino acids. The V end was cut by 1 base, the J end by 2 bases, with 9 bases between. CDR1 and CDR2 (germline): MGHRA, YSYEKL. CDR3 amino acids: CASSQGGGRNQPQHF. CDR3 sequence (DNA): TGCGCCAGCAGCCAAGGGGGTGGCCGCAATCAGCCCCAGCATTTT.

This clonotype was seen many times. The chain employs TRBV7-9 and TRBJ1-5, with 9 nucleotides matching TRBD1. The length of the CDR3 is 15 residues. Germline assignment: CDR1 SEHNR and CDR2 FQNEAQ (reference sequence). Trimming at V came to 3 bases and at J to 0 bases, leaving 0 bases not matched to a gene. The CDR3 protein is CASSLGQGSNQPQHF. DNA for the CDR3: TGTGCCAGCAGCTTGGGACAGGGTAGCAATCAGCCCCAGCATTTT.

The CDR3 bases are TGTGCCAGCAGCTCCCCCTCCTCCGATGAGCAGTTCTTC. Translating it yields CASSSPSSDEQFF. This chain uses TRBV5-4 with TRBJ2-1; D uncertain. CDR1 is SGHNT and CDR2 is YYREEE in the germline V gene (reference sequence). The CDR3 loop spans 13 amino acids. The V end lost 3 bases, the J end lost 8 bases, and 12 bases lay between the germline ends.

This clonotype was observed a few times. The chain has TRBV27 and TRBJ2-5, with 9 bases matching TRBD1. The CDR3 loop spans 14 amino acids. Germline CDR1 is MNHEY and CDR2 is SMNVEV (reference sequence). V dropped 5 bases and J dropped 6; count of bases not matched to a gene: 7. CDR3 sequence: CASSIRQGEKTQYF. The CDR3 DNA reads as TGTGCCAGCAGTATACGACAGGGGGAGAAGACCCAGTACTTC.

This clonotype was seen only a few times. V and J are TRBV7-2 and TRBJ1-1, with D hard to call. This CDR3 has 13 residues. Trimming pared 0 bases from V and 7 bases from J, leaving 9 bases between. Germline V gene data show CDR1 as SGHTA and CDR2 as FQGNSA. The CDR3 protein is CASSLAPDVEAFF. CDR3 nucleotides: TGTGCCAGCAGCTTAGCCCCGGACGTTGAAGCTTTCTTT.

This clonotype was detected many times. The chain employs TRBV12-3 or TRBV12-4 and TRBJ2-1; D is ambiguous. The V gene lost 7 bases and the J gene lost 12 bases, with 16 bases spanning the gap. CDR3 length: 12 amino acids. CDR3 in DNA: TGTGCCAGCAATCCTCCCGGCCTAGGGCAGTTCTTC. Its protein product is CASNPPGLGQFF.

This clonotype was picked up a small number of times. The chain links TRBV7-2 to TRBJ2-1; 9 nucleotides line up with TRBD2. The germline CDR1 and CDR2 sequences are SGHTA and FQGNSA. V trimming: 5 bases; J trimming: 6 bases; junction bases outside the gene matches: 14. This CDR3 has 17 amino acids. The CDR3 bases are TGTGCCAGCAGCGCCCGGGGACTAGCAGTGACTTCCAATGAGCAGTTCTTC. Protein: CASSARGLAVTSNEQFF.

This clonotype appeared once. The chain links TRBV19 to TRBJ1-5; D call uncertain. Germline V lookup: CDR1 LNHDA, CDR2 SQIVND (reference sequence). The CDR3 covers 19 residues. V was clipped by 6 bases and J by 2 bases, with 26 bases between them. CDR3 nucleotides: TGTGCCAGTAGCCCCCCCCAGGAGACGTTTCTTTCGGGCAATCAGCCCCAGCATTTT. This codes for CASSPPQETFLSGNQPQHF.

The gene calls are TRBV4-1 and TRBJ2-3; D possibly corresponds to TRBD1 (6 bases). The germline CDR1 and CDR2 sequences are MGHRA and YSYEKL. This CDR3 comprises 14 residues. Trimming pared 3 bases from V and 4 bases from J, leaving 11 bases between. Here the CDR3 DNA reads TGCGCCAGCAGCCACCTACAGGGTGCAGATACGCAGTATTTT. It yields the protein CASSHLQGADTQYF.

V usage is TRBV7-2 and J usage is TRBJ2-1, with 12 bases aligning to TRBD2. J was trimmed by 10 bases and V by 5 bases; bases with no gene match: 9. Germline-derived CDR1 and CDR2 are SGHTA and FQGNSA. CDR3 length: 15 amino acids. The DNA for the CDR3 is TGTGCCAGCAGCCCGCGGACTAGCGGGGCCTCCGAGCAGTTCTTC. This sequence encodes CASSPRTSGASEQFF.

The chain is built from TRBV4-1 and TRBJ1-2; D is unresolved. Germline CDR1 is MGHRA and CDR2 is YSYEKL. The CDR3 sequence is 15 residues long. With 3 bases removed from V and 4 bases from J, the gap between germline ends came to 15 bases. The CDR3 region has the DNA TGCGCCAGCAGCCAGGAAATACAAGTGATCTATGGCTACACCTTC. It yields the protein CASSQEIQVIYGYTF.